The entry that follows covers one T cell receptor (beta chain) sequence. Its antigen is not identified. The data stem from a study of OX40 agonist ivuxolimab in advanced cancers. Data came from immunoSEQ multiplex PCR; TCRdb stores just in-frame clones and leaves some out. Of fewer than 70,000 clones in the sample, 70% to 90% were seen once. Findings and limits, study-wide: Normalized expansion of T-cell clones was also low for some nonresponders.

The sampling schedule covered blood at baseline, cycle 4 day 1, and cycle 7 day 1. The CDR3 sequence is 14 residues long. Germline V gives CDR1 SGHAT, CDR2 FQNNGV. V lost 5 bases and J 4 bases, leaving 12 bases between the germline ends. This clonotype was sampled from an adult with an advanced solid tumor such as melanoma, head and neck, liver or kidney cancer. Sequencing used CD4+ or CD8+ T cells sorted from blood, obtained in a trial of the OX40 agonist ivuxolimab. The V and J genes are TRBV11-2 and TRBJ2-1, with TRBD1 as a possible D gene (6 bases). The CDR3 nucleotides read TGTGCCAGCAGCCGCTACGGGACATACAATGAGCAGTTCTTC. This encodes CASSRYGTYNEQFF.